The clone carrying this TCR beta chain showed up just a few times. The data derive from a study of blood T cell repertoires in COVID-19. Study-level background: COVID-19 samples from acute and convalescent phases originated in the United States, Italy and Spain. The cDNA or gDNA used as material had been derived from T cells, B-cell-depleted T cells, or PBMCs.

CDR3 length equals 14 residues. V shed 4 bases and J shed 5 bases, with 16 bases lying between them. CDR1 is SGHNT, CDR2 YYREEE, per germline (reference sequence). Original analysis: How many nucleated cells were present was estimated from reference gene primer amplification. TCRdb's table, derived via immunoSEQ multiplex PCR, lists solely in-frame clones and lacks some. Clone size and V and J calls were adopted from that table, with D and trimming inferred from the DNA. The sample has some 300,000 clones, about 82% seen once. Sequencing was performed on peripheral blood. The chain recombines TRBV5-4 with TRBJ2-7; TRBD1 might be the D (6 bases). The clonotype was recovered from a woman aged 50 to 65 with active or convalescent COVID-19. The CDR3 here is CASSPNRAPHEQYF. The CDR3 DNA reads as TGTGCCAGCAGCCCGAACAGGGCGCCGCACGAGCAGTACTTC. Full variable domain (remainder filled in from reference TRBV5-4 and TRBJ2-7): ETGVTQSPTHLIKTRGQQVTLRCSSQSGHNTVSWYQQALGQGPQFIFQYYREEENGRGNFPPRFSGLQFPNYSSELNVNALELDDSALYLCASSPNRAPHEQYFGPGTRLTVT.